These 32 T cell receptor beta chains share one sample of origin, sequenced in a study of CD8+ T cells in alopecia areata (dated by TCRdb to the late 2010s). The method was the immunoSEQ multiplex PCR assay. For TCR sequencing, RNA was extracted from every sample and reverse transcribed into cDNA to serve as template. Entries here come from immuneACCESS through TCRdb and include only in-frame sequences with V and J called. Some clones fail to appear in such tables; in the studies checked, an unresolved V gene covers under half of the shortfall, and the cause of the remainder is unknown. The sample data list 110,000 to 150,000 clones, and approximately 60% of these were observed just once. 35% to 45% of the sample lies in the top ten. Sequencing was carried out using CD8+ T cells sorted from blood. These receptors were taken from a human donor in good health.

The V gene is TRBV23-1, the J gene TRBJ1-2; D unclear. Being an ORF, TRBV23-1 has a function that is uncertain. The CDR3 has 15 residues. Between the trimmed V and J ends, which lost 0 bases and 4 bases, there was a span of 12 bases. The CDR3 region is CASSQSPAGFYGYTF. For the CDR3, the DNA is TGCGCCAGCAGTCAATCACCTGCGGGGTTCTATGGCTACACCTTC.

This clone was detected only once. V gene TRBV4-1 combines with J gene TRBJ2-7; no clear D gene. From germline, CDR1 is MGHRA and CDR2 YSYEKL. V was cut by 3 bases and J by 3 bases, with 18 bases left in between. CDR3 length equals 16 residues. CDR3 loop: CASSHQPADGYYEQYF. The DNA of the CDR3 is TGCGCCAGCAGCCACCAACCGGCGGACGGGTACTACGAGCAGTACTTC.

The rearrangement joins TRBV25-1 to TRBJ1-1, with no clear D. CDR1 is MGHDK and CDR2 is SYGVNS in the germline V gene. V was pared by 7 bases and J by 1 base, with 7 bases between. The CDR3 has 12 residues. In nucleotides, the CDR3 is TGTGCCAGCAAAAAAGGGAACACTGAAGCTTTCTTT. This sequence encodes CASKKGNTEAFF. Looking up the rest from reference TRBV25-1 and TRBJ1-1 gives the full variable domain: EADIYQTPRYLVIGTGKKITLECSQTMGHDKMYWYQQDPGMELHLIHYSYGVNSTEKGDLSSESTVSRIRTEHFPLTLESARPSHTSQYLCASKKGNTEAFFGQGTRLTVV.

The V gene is TRBV6-5, the J gene TRBJ2-7; 11 bases line up with TRBD1. Looked up from germline, CDR1 is MNHEY and CDR2 is SVGAGI. Unmatched junction bases numbered 5, after V lost 5 bases and J lost 5 bases. CDR3 length: 14 amino acids. The CDR3 reads CASSIWDRGNEQYF. As DNA, the CDR3 is TGTGCCAGCAGTATCTGGGACAGGGGGAACGAGCAGTACTTC.

The chain has TRBV29-1 and TRBJ2-7; D is ambiguous. V shed 0 bases and J shed 7 bases, with 7 bases lying between them. This CDR3 is built from 11 residues. Germline V gene lookup returns CDR1 SQVTM and CDR2 ANQGSEA. The CDR3 region is CSVEDLREQYF. Written as DNA, the CDR3 is TGCAGCGTTGAAGATCTCCGGGAGCAGTACTTC.

About this clone: This clone may be a read error of a much larger clone one base away. This chain links TRBV30 with TRBJ2-1; TRBD2 matches at 8 bases. Germline CDR1 reads GTSNPN; CDR2 reads SVGIG (reference sequence). The CDR3 length is 15 residues. Trimming at V came to 8 bases and at J to 5 bases, leaving 14 bases not matched to a gene. CDR3 nucleotide sequence: TGTGCCAGCAGCTTGGGCGGGAGGCCTCACAATGAGCAGTTCTTC. This codes for CASSLGGRPHNEQFF.

The chain links TRBV29-1 to TRBJ2-7, with 9 bases aligning to TRBD1. CDR1 and CDR2 from the germline V gene are SQVTM and ANQGSEA. Trimming removed 6 bases from V and 6 bases from J; junction bases left unmatched: 9. The CDR3 length is 13 residues. CDR3 sequence: CSVTPGTGIEQYF. CDR3 bases: TGCAGCGTCACCCCAGGGACAGGGATCGAGCAGTACTTC.

A single count supports this clone. V gene TRBV29-1 combines with J gene TRBJ2-1; a weak D match, TRBD2 (7 bases). Germline V gives CDR1 SQVTM, CDR2 ANQGSEA. The CDR3 loop spans 13 amino acids. The germline V and J ends were trimmed by 7 bases and 8 bases, with 18 bases remaining between them. CDR3 sequence reads: CSAPSGEGDEQFF. The CDR3 DNA reads TGCAGCGCGCCCTCTGGGGAGGGGGATGAGCAGTTCTTC.

The chain is built from TRBV4-1 and TRBJ1-2; no clear D. Germline V gene data show CDR1 as MGHRA and CDR2 as YSYEKL. Trimming removed 2 bases from V and 3 bases from J, with 7 bases in between. The CDR3 spans 13 residues. The CDR3 region is CASSQRTDYGYTF. The DNA for the CDR3 is TGCGCCAGCAGCCAACGCACAGACTATGGCTACACCTTC.

The V call is TRBV29-1, the J call TRBJ1-2; D is unclear. In germline, CDR1 is SQVTM, CDR2 ANQGSEA. Trimming left V 7 bases short and J 4 bases short, with 13 bases between. This CDR3 has 12 residues. The CDR3 here is CSARPGPYGYTF. In DNA, the CDR3 is TGCAGCGCCCGACCGGGCCCCTATGGCTACACCTTC.

This clone has a handful of counts. The junction departs from germline at one end; a sequencing error may be responsible. The chain recombines TRBV7-7 with TRBJ2-3; D is possibly TRBD2 (7 bases). The CDR3 is 14 residues long. CDR1 and CDR2 (germline): SSHAT, FNYEAQ (reference sequence). The CDR3 DNA is TGTGCTAGCAGCCCTTGGGAGGGGGCAGATACGCAGTATTTT. Translating gives CASSPWEGADTQYF.

The genes are TRBV2 and TRBJ1-1; D remains unclear. Germline assignment: CDR1 SNHLY and CDR2 FYNNEI. V was pared by 6 bases and J by 3 bases, with 11 bases between. This CDR3 has 13 residues. The CDR3 sequence is CASRDAGYTEAFF. CDR3 coding DNA: TGTGCCAGCAGGGACGCTGGGTACACTGAAGCTTTCTTT.

This clone appeared a single time. The chain recombines TRBV4-1 with TRBJ2-3; 8 bases line up with TRBD1. The CDR3 spans 16 residues. The ends lost 0 bases at V and 5 bases at J; junction bases unmatched: 7. Germline V gives CDR1 MGHRA, CDR2 YSYEKL. The CDR3 DNA sequence: TGCGCCAGCAGCCAAGACTGGGACAGGCCGAGAGATACGCAGTATTTT. Residues: CASSQDWDRPRDTQYF.

The chain links TRBV29-1 to TRBJ2-1; a weak D match, TRBD2 (6 bases). Germline CDR1 reads SQVTM; CDR2 reads ANQGSEA. This CDR3 is 13 amino acids long. V was trimmed by 5 bases and J by 5 bases, leaving 13 bases between them. As DNA, the CDR3 is TGCAGCGTTCTCGGCGGCGGGAACAATGAGCAGTTCTTC. This sequence encodes CSVLGGGNNEQFF.

The chain combines TRBV2 with TRBJ2-1; D is perhaps TRBD1 (6 bases). This CDR3 comprises 15 residues. V was clipped by 5 bases and J by 0 bases, with 11 bases between them. The V gene's germline CDR1 is SNHLY and CDR2 FYNNEI. The CDR3 DNA reads as TGTGCCAGCAGTACCGGGACAAGCTCCTACAATGAGCAGTTCTTC. It yields the protein CASSTGTSSYNEQFF.

V and J are TRBV9 and TRBJ2-3; TRBD2 matches at 8 bases. The CDR3 length is 16 residues. Trimming removed 3 bases from V and 3 bases from J; junction bases left unmatched: 9. Germline values: CDR1 SGDLS, CDR2 YYNGEE. The CDR3: CASSATSGRGTDTQYF. The CDR3 region has the DNA TGTGCCAGCAGCGCCACCAGCGGGAGAGGGACAGATACGCAGTATTTT.

The chain is built from TRBV11-2 and TRBJ2-7, with D perhaps TRBD1 (5 bases). V was shortened by 4 bases and J by 3 bases, with 13 bases between the two germline ends. The germline V gene has CDR1 SGHAT and CDR2 FQNNGV. CDR3 length: 14 amino acids. DNA for the CDR3: TGTGCCAGCAGCTATAGGGGCCCTTACTACGAGCAGTACTTC. Protein: CASSYRGPYYEQYF. The full variable domain, in which reference TRBV11-2 and TRBJ2-7 provide the parts outside the CDR3, is EAGVAQSPRYKIIEKRQSVAFWCNPISGHATLYWYQQILGQGPKLLIQFQNNGVVDDSQLPKDRFSAERLKGVDSTLKIQPAKLEDSAVYLCASSYRGPYYEQYFGPGTRLTVT.

The rearrangement joins TRBV6-5 to TRBJ2-1; TRBD2 is a possible D gene (5 bases). The germline CDR1 and CDR2 sequences are MNHEY and SVGAGI. The V gene lost 6 bases and the J gene lost 0 bases, with 12 bases spanning the gap. This CDR3 comprises 15 residues. The CDR3 DNA is TGTGCCAGCAGCGGCGGGCTAAGCTCCTACAATGAGCAGTTCTTC. As protein: CASSGGLSSYNEQFF.

This clone was observed a handful of times. This rearrangement joins TRBV4-1 to TRBJ2-5; TRBD2 aligns across 10 bases. This CDR3 is built from 16 residues. V lost 5 bases and J lost 5; bases outside the gene matches: 11. Germline V gene data show CDR1 as MGHRA and CDR2 as YSYEKL. The CDR3 spells CASSNGLAGVGETQYF. CDR3 bases: TGCGCCAGCAGCAACGGGCTAGCGGGAGTAGGTGAGACCCAGTACTTC.

This chain uses TRBV6-5 with TRBJ2-4; D not certain. Germline V lookup: CDR1 MNHEY, CDR2 SVGAGI. Trimming left V 6 bases short and J 0 bases short, with 6 bases between. CDR3 length: 13 residues. CDR3 region: CASSRTAKNIQYF. CDR3 DNA sequence: TGTGCCAGCAGCAGGACAGCCAAAAACATTCAGTACTTC.

V gene TRBV5-1 combines with J gene TRBJ2-7; TRBD1 might be the D (6 bases). V lost 2 bases and J 0 bases, leaving 9 bases between the germline ends. The CDR3 is 14 amino acids. Per the germline V gene, CDR1 is SGHRS and CDR2 is YFSETQ. The CDR3 coding sequence is TGCGCCAGCAGCTTCCCAGGGGACTCCTACGAGCAGTACTTC. It specifies CASSFPGDSYEQYF.

The chain recombines TRBV19 with TRBJ2-7; 9 nucleotides align to TRBD2. The trim removed 5 bases at V and 3 bases at J, leaving 5 bases unmatched. CDR1 LNHDA and CDR2 SQIVND come from the germline V gene (reference sequence). The CDR3 length is 14 residues. CDR3: CASSFASGDYEQYF. CDR3 DNA: TGTGCCAGTAGTTTCGCTAGCGGGGACTACGAGCAGTACTTC.

This chain uses TRBV2 with TRBJ2-6, with D maybe TRBD2 (5 bases). In germline, CDR1 is SNHLY, CDR2 FYNNEI. The ends were cut back, 0 bases at V and 0 bases at J, with 9 bases in the middle. The CDR3 contains 17 residues. The CDR3 nucleotides are TGTGCCAGCAGTGAAGCTGAGGGTTACTCTGGGGCCAACGTCCTGACTTTC. Translated: CASSEAEGYSGANVLTF.

This clone was detected only a few times. The CDR3 DNA reads as TGTGCCAGCAGCTCCAGGGTGTCACCCTACAATGAGCAGTTCTTC. Its protein product is CASSSRVSPYNEQFF. V and J are TRBV7-9 and TRBJ2-1; TRBD1 is a possible D gene (5 bases). Trimming left V 4 bases short and J 2 bases short, with 12 bases between. Germline V gene lookup returns CDR1 SEHNR and CDR2 FQNEAQ (reference sequence). The CDR3 runs 15 residues.

This chain uses TRBV29-1 with TRBJ2-7, with a possible D match to TRBD1 (6 bases). Germline lookup yields CDR1 SQVTM and CDR2 ANQGSEA. The V and J ends lost 0 bases and 3 bases respectively, with 15 bases between them. CDR3 length: 15 residues. DNA of the CDR3: TGCAGCGTTGAAGACGGGGTACAGGGTAACTACGAGCAGTACTTC. This codes for CSVEDGVQGNYEQYF.

The chain links TRBV10-3 to TRBJ1-5; D not resolved. Trimming left V 8 bases short and J 9 bases short, with 8 bases between. This CDR3 contains 10 residues. Looked up from germline, CDR1 is ENHRY and CDR2 is SYGVKD. The CDR3 spells CAIGERPQHF. In DNA, the CDR3 is TGTGCCATCGGGGAGCGGCCCCAGCATTTT.

The chain uses TRBV7-9 and TRBJ2-1, with D possibly TRBD1 on 6 matching bases. V lost 5 bases to trimming and J lost 9 bases, with 11 bases between them. The CDR3 is 12 amino acids. Germline CDR1 is SEHNR and CDR2 is FQNEAQ (reference sequence). DNA of the CDR3: TGTGCCAGCAGCGCCGACAGGACTGAGCAGTTCTTC. Translating it yields CASSADRTEQFF.

The chain employs TRBV6-6 and TRBJ1-2; TRBD1 agrees at 8 bases. CDR3 size: 14 residues. CDR1 is MNHNY and CDR2 is SVGAGI in the germline V gene (reference sequence). Unmatched junction bases numbered 6, after V lost 6 bases and J lost 3 bases. The CDR3 nucleotides are TGTGCCAGCAGACCCTCAGGGGGCTACTATGGCTACACCTTC. Encoded protein: CASRPSGGYYGYTF.

This clone was counted only a few times. V and J are TRBV30 and TRBJ2-2, with TRBD1 identical over 9 bases. With 4 bases clipped from V and 4 bases from J, the junction kept 7 bases outside the gene matches. Germline CDR1 reads GTSNPN; CDR2 reads SVGIG (reference sequence). The CDR3 is made up of 15 amino acids. This chain's CDR3 is CAWTPGQGFTGELFF. Here the CDR3 DNA reads TGTGCCTGGACCCCGGGACAGGGATTCACCGGGGAGCTGTTTTTT.

The chain is built from TRBV6-5 and TRBJ2-1; 7 positions match TRBD1. Germline assignment: CDR1 MNHEY and CDR2 SVGAGI. The CDR3 has 15 amino acids. J gave up 3 bases and V 2 bases, and 4 bases lay outside the gene matches. The CDR3 nucleotides are TGTGCCAGCAGTTACAGTCAGGGGGTCTACAATGAGCAGTTCTTC. The encoded protein is CASSYSQGVYNEQFF.

The V call is TRBV19, the J call TRBJ2-1; 8 positions agree with TRBD1. The CDR3 spans 15 residues. V was clipped by 3 bases and J by 3 bases; unmatched bases: 4. CDR1 and CDR2 from the germline V gene are LNHDA and SQIVND (reference sequence). This CDR3 reads CASSIRTGNYNEQFF. The CDR3 DNA is TGTGCCAGTAGTATCCGGACAGGGAACTACAATGAGCAGTTCTTC. Using reference TRBV19 and TRBJ2-1 for the parts outside the CDR3, the full variable domain is DGGITQSPKYLFRKEGQNVTLSCEQNLNHDAMYWYRQDPGQGLRLIYYSQIVNDFQKGDIAEGYSVSREKKESFPLTVTSAQKNPTAFYLCASSIRTGNYNEQFFGPGTRLTVL.

This rearrangement joins TRBV7-8 to TRBJ2-7; D gene uncertain. Trimming removed 1 base at V and 3 bases at J, with 7 bases between. This CDR3 is 13 amino acids long. CDR1 SGHVS and CDR2 FQNEAQ come from the germline V gene. CDR3 DNA sequence: TGTGCCAGCAGCTTAGACGGCGGCTACGAGCAGTACTTC. Its protein product is CASSLDGGYEQYF.